These 4 T cell receptor beta chains were sequenced from one sample in a study of regulatory T cells in long-lasting Graves disease. Investigators prepared the TCR beta libraries by applying iRepertoire HTBI primers and Arm-PCR of CDR3 regions. TCRdb used MiXCR to reprocess the multiplex PCR reads, holding one entry per CDR3 protein. The sample lists 300,000 to 400,000 distinct CDR3 sequences; less than 20% were seen once. The sample's time point: persistent/refractory GD, antithyroid drugs over 5 years with positive TRAb. Scientists built the TCR library using RNA that was extracted from PBMCs. The source material was peripheral blood mononuclear cells (PBMCs), sampled when the disease was refractory, from a patient treated with antithyroid drugs. These receptors all come from a female donor with Graves disease.

This clonotype occurred many times. This sequence joins TRBV20-1 and TRBJ2-7; D gene ambiguous. This CDR3 has 12 residues. The germline CDR1 and CDR2 sequences are DFQATT and SNEGSKA (reference sequence). V was trimmed by 1 base and J by 2 bases, leaving 6 bases between them. The CDR3 DNA follows: TGCAGTGCTAGAGCCCCCACCTACGAGCAGTACTTC. Protein: CSARAPTYEQYF.

This clonotype was seen more than once but under ten times. CDR3 amino acids: CASSIVGILSNQPQHF. The CDR3 DNA follows: TGTGCCAGTAGTATAGTGGGGATCTTGAGCAATCAGCCCCAGCATTTT. This chain joins TRBV19 and TRBJ1-5; D gene ambiguous. Germline V gene lookup returns CDR1 LNHDA and CDR2 SQIVND (reference sequence). CDR3 length: 16 amino acids. Trimming removed 1 base from V and 1 base from J, with 11 bases in between. Complete variable domain (other parts from reference TRBV19 and TRBJ1-5): DGGITQSPKYLFRKEGQNVTLSCEQNLNHDAMYWYRQDPGQGLRLIYYSQIVNDFQKGDIAEGYSVSREKKESFPLTVTSAQKNPTAFYLCASSIVGILSNQPQHFGDGTRLSIL.

V gene TRBV2 combines with J gene TRBJ1-2; tentative D call: TRBD1 (5 bases). Trimming took off 0 bases at V and 8 bases at J, with 10 bases between the two ends. CDR3 length: 13 amino acids. Germline CDR1 is SNHLY and CDR2 is FYNNEI. CDR3: CASSEATRGGYTF. In nucleotides, the CDR3 is TGTGCCAGCAGTGAAGCAACAAGGGGCGGCTACACCTTC.

This clonotype showed up many times. This sequence joins TRBV5-6 and TRBJ1-5; 9 bases are a match to TRBD1. Germline CDR1 is SGHDT and CDR2 is YYEEEE. The V segment lost 2 bases and the J segment 6 bases; nucleotides outside the gene matches: 9. The CDR3 runs 16 residues. In DNA form, the CDR3 reads TGTGCCAGCAGCTTCTCGGGACAGGGCCACCTTCAGCCCCAGCATTTT. Its protein product is CASSFSGQGHLQPQHF.